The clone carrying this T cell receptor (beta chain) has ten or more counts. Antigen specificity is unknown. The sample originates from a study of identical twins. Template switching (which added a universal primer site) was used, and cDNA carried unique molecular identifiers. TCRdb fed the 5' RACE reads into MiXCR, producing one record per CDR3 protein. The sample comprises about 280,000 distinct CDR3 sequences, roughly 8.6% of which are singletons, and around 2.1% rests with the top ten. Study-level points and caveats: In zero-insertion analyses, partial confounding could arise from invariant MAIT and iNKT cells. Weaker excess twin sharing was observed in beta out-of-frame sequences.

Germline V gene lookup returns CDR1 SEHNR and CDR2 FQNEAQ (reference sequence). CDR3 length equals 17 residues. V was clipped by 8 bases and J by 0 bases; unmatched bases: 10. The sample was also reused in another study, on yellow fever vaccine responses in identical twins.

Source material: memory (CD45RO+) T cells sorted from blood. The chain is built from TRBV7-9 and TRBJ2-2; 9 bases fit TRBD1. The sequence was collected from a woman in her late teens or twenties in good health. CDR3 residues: CASGPKDRGANTGELFF. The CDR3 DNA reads TGTGCCAGCGGACCAAAGGACAGGGGAGCGAACACCGGGGAGCTGTTTTTT.